These 31 T cell receptor beta chains originate from one sample sequenced in a study of blood T cell repertoires in COVID-19. Sequencing used immunoSEQ multiplex PCR; TCRdb keeps in-frame clones, though not all of them. The table lists 390,000 or so clones, approximately 87% of them singletons. The sample was PBMCs or T cells enriched from blood (not recorded which). These TCRs come from a woman aged 45 to 65 who had recovered from COVID-19.

This chain joins TRBV6-4 and TRBJ2-1, with D maybe TRBD2 (5 bases). This CDR3 has 17 residues. Trimming pared 3 bases from V and 7 bases from J, leaving 22 bases between. The germline CDR1 and CDR2 sequences are MRHNA and SNTAGT. DNA for the CDR3: TGTGCCAGCAGTGAACGCGGGCTCAATGATTTCCCAAATGAGCAGTTCTTC. This translates into CASSERGLNDFPNEQFF.

This rearrangement joins TRBV5-1 to TRBJ2-5; 13 bases line up with TRBD2. J lost 4 bases, V lost 5 bases, and 8 bases had no gene match. Per the germline V gene, CDR1 is SGHRS and CDR2 is YFSETQ. The CDR3 contains 16 residues. The CDR3 coding sequence is TGCGCCAGCAGTTTGCACGGGACTAGCGGGGCAGAGACCCAGTACTTC. Amino acid sequence: CASSLHGTSGAETQYF.

The chain uses TRBV2 and TRBJ1-5, with D maybe TRBD1 (5 bases). The CDR3 is 14 residues long. The germline gives CDR1 SNHLY, CDR2 FYNNEI. With 2 bases removed from V and 7 bases from J, the gap between germline ends came to 12 bases. CDR3 DNA: TGTGCCAGCAGTGAAATCCAGGGAGGGCAGCCCCAGCATTTT. Residues: CASSEIQGGQPQHF.

V gene TRBV29-1 combines with J gene TRBJ1-1, with a tentative D call TRBD1 (5 bases). Germline V gene lookup returns CDR1 SQVTM and CDR2 ANQGSEA. The CDR3 spans 15 residues. V was trimmed by 4 bases and J by 0 bases, leaving 15 bases between them. The CDR3 DNA reads TGCAGCGTTGGACTCGCGGGAGGGGTGAACACTGAAGCTTTCTTT. It yields the protein CSVGLAGGVNTEAFF.

V is TRBV18 and J is TRBJ1-1, with D possibly TRBD1 on 5 matching bases. This CDR3 region has 14 residues. Germline CDR1 is KGHSH and CDR2 is LQKENI. V was clipped by 6 bases and J by 4 bases, with 15 bases between them. The CDR3 coding sequence is TGTGCCAGCTCTACGACAGATTTAGGCACTGAAGCTTTCTTT. This codes for CASSTTDLGTEAFF.

This chain uses TRBV28 with TRBJ2-3; D not certain. Germline-derived CDR1 and CDR2 are MDHEN and SYDVKM. Trimming cost V 1 base and J 6 bases, with 5 bases left between them. The CDR3 is 12 amino acids. CDR3 DNA: TGTGCCAGCAGTTTATTTCTGGATACGCAGTATTTT. Residues: CASSLFLDTQYF.

This clone has only one observation. V gene TRBV10-3 combines with J gene TRBJ1-2, with 8 bases that match TRBD1. V lost 4 bases, J lost 4 bases, and 8 bases stayed unmatched. Germline V gene sequence: CDR1 ENHRY, CDR2 SYGVKD. CDR3 length: 15 amino acids. CDR3 protein: CAISGRDRFIYGYTF. DNA of the CDR3: TGTGCCATCAGTGGCCGGGACAGGTTCATCTATGGCTACACCTTC.

The chain has TRBV18 and TRBJ1-6; TRBD1 agrees at 11 bases. The CDR3 consists of 15 residues. Per the germline V gene, CDR1 is KGHSH and CDR2 is LQKENI. Unmatched junction bases numbered 2, after V lost 0 bases and J lost 10 bases. CDR3 residues: CASSPPGTGGSPLHF. CDR3 nucleotide sequence: TGTGCCAGCTCACCACCCGGGACAGGGGGATCACCCCTCCACTTT.

This clone was detected only once. The chain is built from TRBV5-6 and TRBJ2-7; D is uncertain. Trimming removed 5 bases from V and 2 bases from J, with 14 bases in between. The CDR3 totals 14 residues. Germline V CDR1 and CDR2: SGHDT, YYEEEE. CDR3 amino acids: CASSILMKTYEQYF. DNA of the CDR3: TGTGCCAGCAGTATCCTAATGAAAACCTACGAGCAGTACTTC.

The V gene is TRBV28, the J gene TRBJ1-2, with 12 nucleotides matching TRBD1. Germline V gives CDR1 MDHEN, CDR2 SYDVKM. CDR3 size: 16 residues. J lost 8 bases, V lost 4 bases, and 11 bases had no gene match. The CDR3 region is CASSSIRDRGRRGYTF. The CDR3 nucleotides read TGTGCCAGCAGTTCAATCCGGGACAGGGGGCGCCGGGGCTACACCTTC.

The rearrangement uses TRBV9 and TRBJ2-1, with 8 positions matching TRBD2. The CDR3 covers 14 residues. The V gene end was trimmed by 4 bases and the J gene end by 9 bases; junction bases not matched to a gene: 9. CDR1 is SGDLS, CDR2 YYNGEE, per germline. In nucleotides, the CDR3 is TGTGCCAGCAGCCCACGGACTAGCCAGCTTGAGCAGTTCTTC. This translates into CASSPRTSQLEQFF.

The chain recombines TRBV5-6 with TRBJ1-2; D is perhaps TRBD1 (5 bases). V dropped 1 base and J dropped 4 bases, with 11 bases sitting between them. This CDR3 contains 14 residues. The germline V gene has CDR1 SGHDT and CDR2 YYEEEE. CDR3 sequence: CASSLYPGAYGYTF. As DNA, the CDR3 is TGTGCCAGCAGCTTGTACCCTGGGGCCTATGGCTACACCTTC.

The gene calls are TRBV7-9 and TRBJ1-3; 7 positions agree with TRBD1. Per germline, CDR1 SEHNR and CDR2 FQNEAQ (reference sequence). The CDR3 has 15 residues. V lost 5 bases, J lost 0 bases, and 4 bases stayed unmatched. The CDR3: CASSQGQSSGNTIYF. The CDR3 nucleotides read TGTGCCAGCAGCCAGGGACAGTCCTCTGGAAACACCATATATTTT.

The CDR3 is CSASSGYTF. CDR3 coding DNA: TGCAGTGCCTCCTCTGGCTACACCTTC. This chain joins TRBV20-1 and TRBJ1-2, with unresolved D. Germline V gives CDR1 DFQATT, CDR2 SNEGSKA (reference sequence). CDR3 size: 9 residues. Deletions cut 6 bases from V and 7 bases from J, with 6 bases between.

This rearrangement joins TRBV7-9 to TRBJ1-2; TRBD1 agrees at 7 bases. This CDR3 is 12 amino acids long. Per germline, CDR1 SEHNR and CDR2 FQNEAQ (reference sequence). After removal of 5 bases from V and 13 bases from J, the junction contained 10 bases not matched to a gene. CDR3 sequence: CASSPSDRDRTF. The DNA for the CDR3 is TGTGCCAGCAGCCCCTCCGACAGGGACCGCACCTTC.

The chain employs TRBV10-3 and TRBJ2-2; D gene unclear. The CDR3 extends over 17 amino acids. Germline V gene lookup returns CDR1 ENHRY and CDR2 SYGVKD. V was cut by 0 bases and J by 2 bases, with 13 bases left in between. The CDR3 here is CAISESKALTNTGELFF. In DNA, the CDR3 is TGTGCCATCAGTGAGTCGAAAGCCCTAACTAACACCGGGGAGCTGTTTTTT.

The rearrangement uses TRBV3-1 (or the pseudogene TRBV3-2) and TRBJ2-3; the D gene is possibly TRBD2 (6 bases). Deletions cut 6 bases from V and 4 bases from J, with 11 bases between. The CDR3 is 13 residues long. Germline-derived CDR1 and CDR2 are LGHDT and YNNKEL (reference sequence). The DNA of the CDR3 is TGTGCCAGCAGGCGGGGTGCAGCAGATACGCAGTATTTT. It specifies CASRRGAADTQYF.

The genes are TRBV27 and TRBJ1-5; TRBD1 matches at 9 bases. The CDR3 consists of 14 residues. From germline, CDR1 is MNHEY and CDR2 SMNVEV (reference sequence). J gave up 5 bases and V 4 bases, and 3 bases lay outside the gene matches. CDR3 nucleotide sequence: TGTGCCAGCAGTTCAAGGACAGGGGATCAGCCCCAGCATTTT. This encodes CASSSRTGDQPQHF.

The chain recombines TRBV24-1 with TRBJ1-1; D may be TRBD1 (5 bases). The CDR3 is made up of 12 amino acids. CDR1 is KGHDR, CDR2 SFDVKD, per germline. V lost 5 bases to trimming and J lost 7 bases, with 10 bases between them. The CDR3 DNA sequence: TGTGCCACCAGTGTGTCAGGGTTTGAAGCTTTCTTT. This sequence encodes CATSVSGFEAFF.

V and J are TRBV5-1 and TRBJ1-1; 7 bases agree with TRBD1. The V gene end was trimmed by 0 bases and the J gene end by 8 bases; junction bases not matched to a gene: 13. Germline CDR1 reads SGHRS; CDR2 reads YFSETQ. The CDR3 is 16 amino acids. CDR3 bases: TGCGCCAGCAGCTTGGCGTTAAACGAAAGGGGACAGGAAGCTTTCTTT. It is translated as CASSLALNERGQEAFF.

The chain carries TRBV7-2 and TRBJ1-1; D remains unclear. This CDR3 has 12 amino acids. Germline-derived CDR1 and CDR2 are SGHTA and FQGNSA. V was pared by 3 bases and J by 4 bases, with 6 bases between. The CDR3 DNA sequence: TGTGCCAGCAGCTTGGGGAGCACTGAAGCTTTCTTT. Amino acid sequence: CASSLGSTEAFF.

The chain employs TRBV29-1 and TRBJ1-1; TRBD1 is a possible D gene (6 bases). The germline gives CDR1 SQVTM, CDR2 ANQGSEA. V lost 3 bases and J lost 8, with 10 bases in between. This CDR3 comprises 11 residues. CDR3 loop: CSVDGQLEAFF. In nucleotides, the CDR3 is TGCAGCGTTGATGGACAGTTGGAAGCTTTCTTT. The whole variable domain, remainder taken from reference TRBV29-1 and TRBJ1-1, is SAVISQKPSRDICQRGTSLTIQCQVDSQVTMMFWYRQQPGQSLTLIATANQGSEATYESGFVIDKFPISRPNLTFSTLTVSNMSPEDSSIYLCSVDGQLEAFFGQGTRLTVV.

The gene calls are TRBV7-2 and TRBJ2-1; 10 bases fit TRBD1. This CDR3 region has 16 residues. V lost 3 bases, J lost 4 bases, and 6 bases stayed unmatched. The germline V gene encodes CDR1 SGHTA and CDR2 FQGNSA. The CDR3 region has the DNA TGTGCCAGCAGCTTCCCCCGGACAGGGGGGTACAATGAGCAGTTCTTC. Translating it yields CASSFPRTGGYNEQFF. The full variable domain, with the rest looked up from reference TRBV7-2 and TRBJ2-1, is GAGVSQSPSNKVTEKGKDVELRCDPISGHTALYWYRQSLGQGLEFLIYFQGNSAPDKSGLPSDRFSAERTGGSVSTLTIQRTQQEDSAVYLCASSFPRTGGYNEQFFGPGTRLTVL.

The rearrangement uses TRBV28 and TRBJ2-1, with D possibly matching TRBD1 (5 bases). This CDR3 is 15 amino acids long. Trimming shortened V by 6 bases and J by 7 bases, and 19 bases separated the two germline ends. CDR1 MDHEN and CDR2 SYDVKM come from the germline V gene. This chain's CDR3 is CASSPQGQLRNEQFF. CDR3 nucleotide sequence: TGTGCCAGCAGCCCTCAGGGCCAACTCCGGAATGAGCAGTTCTTC.

This chain's CDR3 is CASSLYRLAGAYNEQFF. In nucleotides, the CDR3 is TGTGCCAGCAGCTTATATAGACTAGCGGGGGCCTACAATGAGCAGTTCTTC. The rearrangement links TRBV7-8 to TRBJ2-1, with 12 bases lining up with TRBD2. J lost 2 bases, V lost 2 bases, and 4 bases had no gene match. The CDR3 is 17 amino acids. In germline, CDR1 is SGHVS, CDR2 FQNEAQ.

The chain employs TRBV9 and TRBJ1-2; the D gene is possibly TRBD1 (6 bases). Germline loops: CDR1 SGDLS, CDR2 YYNGEE. Trimming left V 5 bases short and J 2 bases short, with 7 bases between. The CDR3 length is 12 residues. The CDR3 sequence: CASRGHNYGYTF. The CDR3 DNA sequence: TGTGCCAGCAGGGGACACAACTATGGCTACACCTTC.

The chain carries TRBV2 and TRBJ1-5, with 9 bases that match TRBD1. The CDR3 length is 17 residues. V was pared by 6 bases and J by 2 bases, with 11 bases of the junction left unmatched. CDR1 and CDR2 from the germline V gene are SNHLY and FYNNEI. Here the CDR3 reads CASSEDRGGIGNQPQHF. The CDR3 DNA reads TGTGCCAGCAGCGAGGACAGGGGCGGGATTGGCAATCAGCCCCAGCATTTT. Full variable domain (missing parts from reference TRBV2 and TRBJ1-5): EPEVTQTPSHQVTQMGQEVILRCVPISNHLYFYWYRQILGQKVEFLVSFYNNEISEKSEIFDDQFSVERPDGSNFTLKIRSTKLEDSAMYFCASSEDRGGIGNQPQHFGDGTRLSIL.

The gene calls are TRBV9 and TRBJ1-2; no definite D call. Germline V gene sequence: CDR1 SGDLS, CDR2 YYNGEE. The CDR3 contains 15 residues. Trimming left V 0 bases short and J 4 bases short, with 13 bases between. CDR3 bases: TGTGCCAGCAGCGTAGATCGGGGTCTTAGCTATGGCTACACCTTC. Translated: CASSVDRGLSYGYTF.

This clone has more than one count but fewer than ten. J is TRBJ1-2 and V is TRBV28; 9 positions match TRBD1. Trimming removed 2 bases from V and 4 bases from J; junction bases left unmatched: 8. The CDR3 has 16 residues. CDR1 is MDHEN and CDR2 is SYDVKM in the germline V gene. CDR3 in DNA: TGTGCCAGCAGTTTACCCGGGGGACAGGGTGGCTATGGCTACACCTTC. Translation gives CASSLPGGQGGYGYTF.

This clone was picked up one time. The CDR3 protein is CASSGYRASSYEQYF. Here the CDR3 DNA reads TGTGCCAGCAGTGGATACAGGGCATCCTCCTACGAGCAGTACTTC. The rearrangement joins TRBV25-1 to TRBJ2-7, with D tentatively TRBD1 (6 bases). CDR3 size: 15 residues. CDR1 and CDR2 from the germline V gene are MGHDK and SYGVNS. Trimming cost V 4 bases and J 0 bases, with 13 bases left between them.

V is TRBV5-1 and J is TRBJ2-7; D is undetermined. Germline assignment: CDR1 SGHRS and CDR2 YFSETQ. V was shortened by 4 bases and J by 1 base, with 12 bases between the two germline ends. This CDR3 has 14 amino acids. CDR3 region: CASSPPHESYEQYF. The CDR3 DNA sequence: TGCGCCAGCAGCCCTCCCCATGAGTCCTACGAGCAGTACTTC.